The TCR beta chain described here comes from a study of T cell repertoires in cytomegalovirus infection. The germline gives CDR1 MNHEY, CDR2 SMNVEV (reference sequence). The CDR3 runs to 15 residues. Concerning this clonotype: Its antigen remains unknown. The junction departs from germline at one end; a sequencing error may be responsible.

TCRdb reprocessed the reads via MiXCR and lists one record per CDR3 protein. The sample includes roughly 700,000 distinct CDR3 sequences, around 35% seen only once; the top ten take 18%. The chain carries TRBV27 and TRBJ1-5; 11 positions agree with TRBD1. The TCR was taken from a human donor in good health (CMV status not recorded). Some clones in this sample may be carry-over from other donors' samples. This specimen consisted of cultured PBMCs, obtained from culture after CMV antigen stimulation. CDR3 DNA sequence: TGTGCCAGAAGTTCATGGACAGGGGGCGGTCAGCCCCAGCATTTT. Its protein is CARSSWTGGGQPQHF.